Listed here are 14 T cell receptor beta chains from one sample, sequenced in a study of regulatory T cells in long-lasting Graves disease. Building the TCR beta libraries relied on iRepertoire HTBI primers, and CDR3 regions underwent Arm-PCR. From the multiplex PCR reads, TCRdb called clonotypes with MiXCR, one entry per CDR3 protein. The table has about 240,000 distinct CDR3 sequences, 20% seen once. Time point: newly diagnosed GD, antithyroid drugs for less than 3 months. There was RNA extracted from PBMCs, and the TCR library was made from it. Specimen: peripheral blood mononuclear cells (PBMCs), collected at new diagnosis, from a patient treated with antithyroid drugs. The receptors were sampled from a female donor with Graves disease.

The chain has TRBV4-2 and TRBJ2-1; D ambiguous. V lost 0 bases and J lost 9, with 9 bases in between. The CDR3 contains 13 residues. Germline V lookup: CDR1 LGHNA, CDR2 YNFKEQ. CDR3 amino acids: CASSQEVGFEQFF. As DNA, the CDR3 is TGTGCCAGCAGCCAAGAAGTAGGGTTTGAGCAGTTCTTC.

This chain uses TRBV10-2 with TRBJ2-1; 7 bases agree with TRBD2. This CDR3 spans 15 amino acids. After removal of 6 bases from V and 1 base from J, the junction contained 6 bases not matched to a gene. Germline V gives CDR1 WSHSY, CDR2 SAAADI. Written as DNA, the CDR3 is TGCGCCAGCAGGCCCCTAGCGGCATCCTACAATGAGCAGTTCTTC. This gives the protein CASRPLAASYNEQFF.

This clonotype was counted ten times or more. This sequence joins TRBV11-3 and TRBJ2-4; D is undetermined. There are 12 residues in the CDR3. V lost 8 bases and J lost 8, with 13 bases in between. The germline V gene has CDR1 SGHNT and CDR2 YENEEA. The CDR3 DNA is TGTGCCAGCTCTTTGGTTGACGACATTCAGTACTTC. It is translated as CASSLVDDIQYF.

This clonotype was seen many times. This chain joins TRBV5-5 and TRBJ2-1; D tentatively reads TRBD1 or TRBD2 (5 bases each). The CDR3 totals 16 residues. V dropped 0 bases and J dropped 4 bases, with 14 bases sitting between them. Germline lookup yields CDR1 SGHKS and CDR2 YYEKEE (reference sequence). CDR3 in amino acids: CASSLAGQGGYNEQFF. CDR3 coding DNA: TGTGCCAGCAGCTTGGCGGGGCAGGGTGGGTACAATGAGCAGTTCTTC.

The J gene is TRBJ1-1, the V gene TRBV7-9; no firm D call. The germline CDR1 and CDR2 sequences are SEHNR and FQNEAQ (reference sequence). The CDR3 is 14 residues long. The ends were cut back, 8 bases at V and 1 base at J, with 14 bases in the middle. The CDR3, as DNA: TGTGCCAGCCGAAATGACGCGCAGAACACTGAAGCTTTCTTT. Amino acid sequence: CASRNDAQNTEAFF.

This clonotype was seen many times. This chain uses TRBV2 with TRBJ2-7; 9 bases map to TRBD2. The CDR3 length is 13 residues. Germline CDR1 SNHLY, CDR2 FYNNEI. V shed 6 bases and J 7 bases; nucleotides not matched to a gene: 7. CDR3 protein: CASRRREGQEQYF. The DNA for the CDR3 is TGTGCCAGCAGGCGGCGGGAGGGGCAAGAGCAGTACTTC. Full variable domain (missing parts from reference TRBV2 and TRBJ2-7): EPEVTQTPSHQVTQMGQEVILRCVPISNHLYFYWYRQILGQKVEFLVSFYNNEISEKSEIFDDQFSVERPDGSNFTLKIRSTKLEDSAMYFCASRRREGQEQYFGPGTRLTVT.

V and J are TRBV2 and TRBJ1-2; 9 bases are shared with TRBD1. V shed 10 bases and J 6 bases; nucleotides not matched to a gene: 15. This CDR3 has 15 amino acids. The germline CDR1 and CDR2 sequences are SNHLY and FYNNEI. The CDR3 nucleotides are TGTGCCACCAAGTGGGACAGGGCAAGGGGCAATGGCTACACCTTC. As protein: CATKWDRARGNGYTF.

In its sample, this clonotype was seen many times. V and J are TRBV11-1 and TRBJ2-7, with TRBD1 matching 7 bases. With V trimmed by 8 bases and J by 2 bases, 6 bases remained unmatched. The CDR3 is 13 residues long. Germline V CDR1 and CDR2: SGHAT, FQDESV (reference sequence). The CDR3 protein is CASRRTGTYEQYF. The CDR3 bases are TGTGCCAGCCGACGGACAGGAACCTACGAGCAGTACTTC.

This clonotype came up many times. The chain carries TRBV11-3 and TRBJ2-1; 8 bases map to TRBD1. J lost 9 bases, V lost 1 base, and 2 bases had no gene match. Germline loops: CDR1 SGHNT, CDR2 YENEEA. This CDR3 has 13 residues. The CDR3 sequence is CASSLAGGGEQFF. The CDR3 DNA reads TGTGCCAGCAGCTTAGCAGGGGGCGGTGAGCAGTTCTTC.

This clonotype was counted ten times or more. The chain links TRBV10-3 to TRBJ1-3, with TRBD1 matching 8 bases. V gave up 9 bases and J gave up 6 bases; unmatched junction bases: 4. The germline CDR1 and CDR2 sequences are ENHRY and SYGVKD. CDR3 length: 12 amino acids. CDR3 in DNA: TGTGCCATTGCGGGACAGGCAAACACCATATATTTT. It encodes CAIAGQANTIYF.

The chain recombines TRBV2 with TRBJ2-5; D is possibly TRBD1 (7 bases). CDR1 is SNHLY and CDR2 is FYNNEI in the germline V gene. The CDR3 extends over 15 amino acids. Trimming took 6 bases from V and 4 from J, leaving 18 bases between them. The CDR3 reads CASSVGQEGIETQYF. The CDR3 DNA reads TGTGCCAGCAGCGTAGGACAGGAGGGCATAGAGACCCAGTACTTC. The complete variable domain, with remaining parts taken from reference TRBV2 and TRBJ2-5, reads EPEVTQTPSHQVTQMGQEVILRCVPISNHLYFYWYRQILGQKVEFLVSFYNNEISEKSEIFDDQFSVERPDGSNFTLKIRSTKLEDSAMYFCASSVGQEGIETQYFGPGTRLLVL.

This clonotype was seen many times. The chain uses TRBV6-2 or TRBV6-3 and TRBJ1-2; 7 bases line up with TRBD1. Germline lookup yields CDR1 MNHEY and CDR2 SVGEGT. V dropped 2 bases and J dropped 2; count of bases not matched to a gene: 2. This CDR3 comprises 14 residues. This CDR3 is CASSYPGQNYGYTF. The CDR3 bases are TGTGCCAGCAGTTACCCGGGACAGAACTATGGCTACACCTTC.

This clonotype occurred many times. The CDR3 nucleotides read TGTGCCAGCAGCTCCCGGTCGGGACAGGGGGCAGATGAGCAGTTCTTC. It encodes CASSSRSGQGADEQFF. J is TRBJ2-1 and V is TRBV11-3, with 12 bases aligning to TRBD1. The CDR3 loop spans 16 amino acids. From germline, CDR1 is SGHNT and CDR2 YENEEA. With V trimmed by 4 bases and J by 8 bases, 9 bases remained unmatched.

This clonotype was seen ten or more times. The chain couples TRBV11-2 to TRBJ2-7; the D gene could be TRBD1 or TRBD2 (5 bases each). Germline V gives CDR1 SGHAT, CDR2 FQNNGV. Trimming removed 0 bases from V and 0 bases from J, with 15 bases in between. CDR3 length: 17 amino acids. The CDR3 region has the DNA TGTGCCAGCAGCTTAGATCCCAGCCTCGGGGCCTCCTACGAGCAGTACTTC. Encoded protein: CASSLDPSLGASYEQYF.